This entry concerns a single T cell receptor (beta chain). Its antigen has not been determined. Base qualities are not recorded, but no much larger clone differs from it by a single base. The germline V gene gives CDR1 as SQVTM and CDR2 as ANQGSEA. The CDR3 spans 15 residues, from the cysteine through the phenylalanine. This entry keeps only the CDR3 DNA: 45 bases, framed from base 1. Trimming takes 6 bases from V and 2 bases from J, and the germline ends sit 20 bases apart. Healthy HIV-negative adults with no recently reported acute infections or vaccinations were included as donors. Every donor was a Caucasian adult living in Nashville, Tennessee, USA. CD4+ T cells were enriched through magnetic negative selection, after which naive cells were positively selected on CD45RA and the remaining negative fraction served as the memory subset. Blood was obtained by leukapheresis, after which PBMCs were separated by Ficoll-Histopaque density gradient centrifugation and cryopreserved in liquid nitrogen vapor phase. Analytical flow cytometry was used to check the purity and quantity of each magnetically sorted T cell population. Each sorted fraction had its genomic DNA isolated and then quantified by UV absorbance on a Nanodrop 2000c.

The data were obtained in a study of shared clonotypes between healthy human individuals (dated by TCRdb to about 2020). For the study in its entirety: The cohort included a few men and a couple of women between 18 and 49 years of age. For each donor, CD4 naive and CD4 memory were each given three plates, CD8 naive was given two plates, and CD8 memory was given one plate. Blood TCR repertoires of five healthy adults were deeply sequenced to estimate repertoire size and the extent of clonotype sharing between individuals. Libraries were prepared and TCR repertoires were sequenced by different laboratories using diverse techniques, in order to increase sequencing depth and limit assay-specific biases. Leukapheresis yielded between about 0.9 and 8.9 billion PBMCs per donor. Points the paper makes about the study in general: Compared with non-shared clonotypes, clonotypes shared by all four sorted-subset donors had higher generation probabilities. Only blood was sampled, and tissue TCR repertoires likely differ from those in blood. Because the study included a small number of donors, the genetic and exposure-history diversity represented was limited. Naive subsets generally had larger estimated clonotype richness than memory subsets. Incomplete sequencing was indicated by rarefaction of sorted-subset datasets, despite the large sequencing depth. Across a few donors, around 5% of naive CD4, roughly 3.4% of naive CD8, around 2.5% of memory CD4, and approximately 0.42% of memory CD8 clonotypes were shared. Pairwise subsampling indicated that sequencing depth was expected to affect the degree of clonotype sharing among donors.

Using the deep immunoSEQ assay, TCR CDR3 regions were amplified from genomic DNA by multiplex PCR. Extracted genomic DNA from each cell subset was spread evenly across all wells of several immunoSEQ 96-well plates, with each plate serving as a replicate. Each replicate PCR for sorted subsets received about 220 ng genomic DNA, equal to tens of thousands of T cell genomes. Purified libraries were quantified with a Qubit 3.0 fluorometer, sized on a Bioanalyzer 2100, and re-quantified with the KAPA Library Quantification kit. Every immunoSEQ 96-well plate was sequenced on a separate single-read 150-cycle Illumina NextSeq 550 flow cell. Processing in the source paper ran as follows. Because only junctional sequences without quality scores were contained in the immunoSEQ output, filtering matching that applied to full-length reads could not be performed. To assign V/J genes and CDR3, sequences were annotated using PyIR, a Python wrapper for IgBLAST v1.9, with IMGT germline references. Reads were removed for weak V/J assignments (E-value above 1e-6), missing CDR3, stop codons, out-of-frame junctions, or ambiguous translated residues. A V3J clonotype was defined by an identical inferred V gene, J gene, and CDR3 amino acid sequence. The percentage overlap between two repertoires was calculated by dividing the number of shared unique clonotypes by the size of the smaller repertoire. RTK rarefaction, the Chao1 estimator, and Recon v2.1 estimates of unobserved clonotypes were used to assess repertoire richness. Generation probabilities for all TCRbeta clonotypes obtained by the gDNA method from four donors were computed using OLGA. In TCRdb, the immuneACCESS table is reduced to in-frame sequences with V and J assigned. These tables do not hold every clone; where another copy was compared, an unresolved V gene accounts for under half, and the others remain unexplained. V and J calls and clone size are those listed in that table; D and trimming were worked out from the DNA. A total of some 1.5 million clones appear in this sample, more than 95% of them only once. Approximately 1% of the sample lies in the top ten.

The sequenced sample was naive CD4+ T cells sorted from blood. The cell subset or site label of this sample denotes: CD45RA+ positively selected. Here the chain combines TRBV29-1 and TRBJ2-7, and possibly TRBD1, on 5 matching bases. The clonotype was recovered from a man younger than 40 in good health. The DNA sequence is given as TGCAGCGTCACTGAAAGGATAGGACAAACCTACGAGCAGTACTTC. Translated, it reads CSVTERIGQTYEQYF.